These 10 T cell receptor beta chains were sequenced from one sample in a study of Ad26.COV2.S vaccination and SARS-CoV-2 variants. Stated treatment: about 20 received Ad26.COV2.S at low or high dose, single or two shots; roughly 5 received placebo; per-sample allocation not given. Sampling occurred on day 63 after the first vaccine or placebo injection. Repertoires were generated with immunoSEQ multiplex PCR, while TCRdb's copy carries only in-frame clones and drops some. The sample lists some 390,000 clones; 80% to 90% were seen once. Source: peripheral blood, taken in a trial of Ad26.COV2.S vaccine versus placebo. Receptors were obtained from a person aged 18-60 years who received the Ad26.COV2.S COVID-19 vaccine or a placebo.

The CDR3 nucleotides read TGTGCCAGCAGCCGGGGATTCCTCTACAATGAGCAGTTCTTC. Translation gives CASSRGFLYNEQFF. The genes are TRBV11-2 and TRBJ2-1, with D maybe TRBD2 (5 bases). The V gene's germline CDR1 is SGHAT and CDR2 FQNNGV. Trimming stripped 5 bases from V and 3 bases from J, with 11 bases between. The CDR3 contains 14 residues.

This clone was detected once. The rearrangement uses TRBV5-4 and TRBJ1-3; D is undetermined. This CDR3 spans 15 amino acids. CDR1 and CDR2 from the germline V gene are SGHNT and YYREEE (reference sequence). V was clipped by 3 bases and J by 0 bases, with 10 bases between them. CDR3 in amino acids: CASSSAGNSGNTIYF. In nucleotides, the CDR3 is TGTGCCAGCAGCTCGGCAGGTAACTCTGGAAACACCATATATTTT.

The chain couples TRBV2 to TRBJ1-1; D remains unclear. CDR1 and CDR2 (germline): SNHLY, FYNNEI. The CDR3 sequence is 10 residues long. V gave up 4 bases and J gave up 6 bases, with 3 bases separating them. The DNA of the CDR3 is TGTGCCAGCAGTGGTTCTGAAGCTTTCTTT. Amino acid sequence: CASSGSEAFF.

The chain recombines TRBV5-6 with TRBJ2-2; D might be TRBD1 or TRBD2, each matching 5 bases. Trimming removed 0 bases at V and 5 bases at J, with 17 bases between. This CDR3 is built from 17 residues. Germline CDR1 and CDR2: SGHDT and YYEEEE. The CDR3 bases are TGTGCCAGCAGCTTGGGGAGTGGGACCAAGGGTACCGGGGAGCTGTTTTTT. Amino acids: CASSLGSGTKGTGELFF.

The chain links TRBV19 to TRBJ1-5; possible D gene TRBD1, 5 bases. V was trimmed by 5 bases and J by 6 bases, leaving 17 bases between them. The CDR3 spans 15 residues. CDR1 and CDR2 (germline): LNHDA, SQIVND (reference sequence). CDR3 DNA: TGTGCCAGTAGTTCTCTGGGGGGGATCAGTCAGCCCCAGCATTTT. As protein: CASSSLGGISQPQHF.

The chain recombines TRBV30 with TRBJ1-2; the match to TRBD1 covers 7 bases. The CDR3 has 12 residues. Germline V gene sequence: CDR1 GTSNPN, CDR2 SVGIG (reference sequence). J was trimmed by 10 bases and V by 5 bases; bases with no gene match: 10. The CDR3 spells CAWSTGNPYYTF. CDR3 sequence (DNA): TGTGCCTGGTCGACAGGGAACCCCTACTACACCTTC.

The rearrangement uses TRBV19 and TRBJ1-1; D might be TRBD1 (5 bases). Trimming stripped 7 bases from V and 0 bases from J, with 12 bases between. The V gene's germline CDR1 is LNHDA and CDR2 SQIVND (reference sequence). CDR3 length: 14 residues. The CDR3 DNA is TGTGCCAGTACCCCCAGGACAATGAACACTGAAGCTTTCTTT. This encodes CASTPRTMNTEAFF.

V is TRBV9 and J is TRBJ1-2; possible D gene TRBD1, 5 bases. V lost 0 bases, J lost 0 bases, and 12 bases lay in between. The CDR3 extends over 16 amino acids. CDR1 and CDR2 (germline): SGDLS, YYNGEE. CDR3 nucleotides: TGTGCCAGCAGCGTAGACCCAGGGCGAGCTAACTATGGCTACACCTTC. Its protein is CASSVDPGRANYGYTF.

The rearrangement joins TRBV19 to TRBJ1-5; D is uncertain. Between the trimmed V and J ends, which lost 3 bases and 2 bases, there was a span of 17 bases. The CDR3 is 17 residues long. Per the germline V gene, CDR1 is LNHDA and CDR2 is SQIVND (reference sequence). The CDR3: CASSITGGRAGNQPQHF. CDR3 sequence (DNA): TGTGCCAGTAGTATTACTGGAGGTAGGGCGGGCAATCAGCCCCAGCATTTT.

In the case of this clone: An end of the junction does not agree with germline; a read error may underlie this. The J gene is TRBJ1-4, the V gene TRBV11-2; tentative D call: TRBD1 (6 bases). The CDR3 covers 14 residues. In germline, CDR1 is SGHAT, CDR2 FQNNGV. The CDR3 protein is CASSLGGVNEKLFF. DNA for the CDR3: TGTGCCAGCAGTTTAGGGGGGGTTAATGAAAAACTGTTTTTT.